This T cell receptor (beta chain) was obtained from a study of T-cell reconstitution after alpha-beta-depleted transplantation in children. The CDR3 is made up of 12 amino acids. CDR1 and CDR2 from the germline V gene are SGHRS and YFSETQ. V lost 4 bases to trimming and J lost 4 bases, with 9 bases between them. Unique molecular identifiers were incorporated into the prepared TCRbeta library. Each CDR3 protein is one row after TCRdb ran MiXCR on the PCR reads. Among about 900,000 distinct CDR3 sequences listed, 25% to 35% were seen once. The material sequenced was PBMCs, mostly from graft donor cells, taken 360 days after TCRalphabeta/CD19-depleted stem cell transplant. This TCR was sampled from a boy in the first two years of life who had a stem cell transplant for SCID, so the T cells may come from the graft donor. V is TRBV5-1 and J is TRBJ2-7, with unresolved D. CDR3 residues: CASSIVPYEQYF. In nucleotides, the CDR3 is TGCGCCAGCAGCATAGTACCATACGAGCAGTACTTC.